These 27 T cell receptor beta chains share one sample of origin, sequenced in a study of vaccination effects on CD4 cells after COVID-19. Scientists isolated CD4+ T cells after an approximately 11-day culture period ended. Sometime from March through December 2020, the person acquired a SARS-CoV-2 infection that PCR confirmed. Participants each got two BNT162b2 or mRNA-1273 vaccine doses. Their antigens remain unidentified. Repertoires were generated with immunoSEQ multiplex PCR, while TCRdb's copy carries only in-frame clones and drops some. The sample gives about 34,000 clones, around 80% of which show up once; about 7.1% is in the top ten. Sequencing used CD4+ T cells from PBMCs cultured without peptide, obtained after COVID-19 vaccination. These receptor sequences come from a human donor who had a prior SARS-CoV-2 infection.

The chain couples TRBV21-1 to TRBJ1-3; the DNA was not compared with TRBD1, the D call given in the table. TRBV21-1 represents a pseudogene. The CDR3 covers 19 residues. The CDR3 DNA sequence: TGTGCCAGCAGCAATCACATTGGGCCCGTCACCAATTTGGGAAACACCATATATTTT. Translated, it gives CASSNHIGPVTNLGNTIYF.

The sample holds a few counts of this clone. This chain connects TRBV20-1 to TRBJ1-1; D perhaps matches TRBD1 (5 bases). The CDR3 is 14 residues long. Germline loops: CDR1 DFQATT, CDR2 SNEGSKA (reference sequence). V shed 3 bases and J shed 1 base, with 12 bases lying between them. CDR3 sequence: CSASWTQGNTEAFF. DNA for the CDR3: TGCAGTGCTAGTTGGACGCAGGGGAACACTGAAGCTTTCTTT.

The rearrangement links TRBV5-5 to TRBJ2-7, with 8 bases identical to TRBD1. Trimming at V came to 1 base and at J to 7 bases, leaving 10 bases not matched to a gene. This CDR3 spans 15 amino acids. CDR1 and CDR2 (germline): SGHKS, YYEKEE (reference sequence). In DNA, the CDR3 is TGTGCCAGCAGCTTGTTGACAGGGGCGCCCTGGGAGCAGTACTTC. It encodes CASSLLTGAPWEQYF.

This clone was recorded only once. The gene calls are TRBV5-4 and TRBJ2-3; tentative D call: TRBD1 (6 bases). Trimming left V 0 bases short and J 2 bases short, with 13 bases between. Germline V gives CDR1 SGHNT, CDR2 YYREEE (reference sequence). This CDR3 comprises 16 residues. Here the CDR3 reads CASSLGGGAITDTQYF. The CDR3 DNA is TGTGCCAGCAGCTTGGGAGGGGGAGCAATCACAGATACGCAGTATTTT.

The CDR3 sequence is CASSIARGRAYEQYF. The CDR3 nucleotides read TGTGCCAGTAGTATAGCGCGCGGGAGGGCCTACGAGCAGTACTTC. The chain has TRBV19 and TRBJ2-7; 9 nucleotides align to TRBD2. V was clipped by 1 base and J by 2 bases; unmatched bases: 3. The CDR3 consists of 15 residues. Germline V lookup: CDR1 LNHDA, CDR2 SQIVND (reference sequence).

CDR3 sequence reads: CASSVMGQPQETQYF. CDR3 DNA: TGTGCCAGCAGCGTAATGGGACAGCCGCAAGAGACCCAGTACTTC. The V gene is TRBV9, the J gene TRBJ2-5; 7 bases are a match to TRBD1. Germline CDR1 and CDR2: SGDLS and YYNGEE. This CDR3 spans 15 amino acids. Trimming took 1 base from V and 2 from J; bases not matched to a gene: 5. Looking up the rest from reference TRBV9 and TRBJ2-5 gives the full variable domain: DSGVTQTPKHLITATGQRVTLRCSPRSGDLSVYWYQQSLDQGLQFLIQYYNGEERAKGNILERFSAQQFPDLHSELNLSSLELGDSALYFCASSVMGQPQETQYFGPGTRLLVL.

This clone was detected only a few times. This chain links TRBV19 with TRBJ1-3, with 7 nucleotides matching TRBD1. This CDR3 is built from 16 residues. Losses at the gene ends were 4 bases for V and 0 bases for J; bases not matched to a gene: 6. Germline CDR1 LNHDA, CDR2 SQIVND (reference sequence). This CDR3 reads CASSSTGATSGNTIYF. DNA for the CDR3: TGTGCCAGTAGTAGTACAGGGGCTACCTCTGGAAACACCATATATTTT.

The chain couples TRBV5-1 to TRBJ2-2, with 8 bases lining up with TRBD1. J lost 5 bases, V lost 4 bases, and 4 bases had no gene match. The CDR3 has 14 amino acids. Germline-derived CDR1 and CDR2 are SGHRS and YFSETQ. The CDR3 nucleotides are TGCGCCAGCAGCAGGACAGGGAGTACCGGGGAGCTGTTTTTT. Its protein is CASSRTGSTGELFF.

This clone has only a few counts. V is TRBV2 and J is TRBJ2-7, with 14 nucleotides matching TRBD2. CDR1 and CDR2 (germline): SNHLY, FYNNEI. Trimming took 6 bases from V and 7 from J; bases not matched to a gene: 5. CDR3 size: 14 residues. In DNA form, the CDR3 reads TGTGCCAGCAGAGGGACTAGCGGGGGTTATGAGCAGTACTTC. Protein sequence: CASRGTSGGYEQYF. Together with reference TRBV2 and TRBJ2-7, the CDR3 gives the full variable domain: EPEVTQTPSHQVTQMGQEVILRCVPISNHLYFYWYRQILGQKVEFLVSFYNNEISEKSEIFDDQFSVERPDGSNFTLKIRSTKLEDSAMYFCASRGTSGGYEQYFGPGTRLTVT.

V is TRBV5-6 and J is TRBJ1-2; D remains unclear. The CDR3 has 14 amino acids. The ends were cut back, 4 bases at V and 2 bases at J, with 12 bases in the middle. From germline, CDR1 is SGHDT and CDR2 YYEEEE. CDR3: CASSPSSRNYGYTF. CDR3 coding DNA: TGTGCCAGCAGCCCGTCATCACGCAACTATGGCTACACCTTC.

The chain uses TRBV7-3 and TRBJ1-5; tentative D call: TRBD1 (6 bases). The V gene lost 8 bases and the J gene lost 5 bases, with 10 bases spanning the gap. CDR1 and CDR2 (germline): SGHTA, FQGTGA. The CDR3 extends over 12 amino acids. CDR3 bases: TGTGCCAGCGGACAGCCTTATCAGCCCCAGCATTTT. It encodes CASGQPYQPQHF.

The table lists this clone with a count of one. The sample has other DNA sequences that encode this CDR3 too. The V gene is TRBV9, the J gene TRBJ2-3, with D hard to call. Germline values: CDR1 SGDLS, CDR2 YYNGEE. V lost 2 bases and J lost 2, with 9 bases in between. The CDR3 sequence is 14 residues long. The CDR3 sequence is CASSVGPNTDTQYF. The CDR3 DNA reads as TGTGCCAGCAGCGTCGGACCAAACACAGATACGCAGTATTTT.

The rearrangement joins TRBV5-4 to TRBJ2-1; no clear D. The CDR3 has 13 amino acids. V was clipped by 1 base and J by 8 bases, with 10 bases between them. Germline assignment: CDR1 SGHNT and CDR2 YYREEE (reference sequence). CDR3 sequence reads: CASSLPGIDEQFF. Here the CDR3 DNA reads TGTGCCAGCAGCTTGCCTGGGATCGATGAGCAGTTCTTC.

The sample holds one count of this clone. The V gene is TRBV7-2, the J gene TRBJ2-7; 8 nucleotides agree with TRBD1. This CDR3 spans 16 amino acids. CDR1 and CDR2 from the germline V gene are SGHTA and FQGNSA. Trimming at V came to 2 bases and at J to 3 bases, leaving 9 bases not matched to a gene. CDR3 protein: CASSLMLTGVGYEQYF. The CDR3 DNA sequence: TGTGCCAGCAGCTTAATGCTGACAGGGGTGGGCTACGAGCAGTACTTC. The full variable domain, with the rest looked up from reference TRBV7-2 and TRBJ2-7, is GAGVSQSPSNKVTEKGKDVELRCDPISGHTALYWYRQSLGQGLEFLIYFQGNSAPDKSGLPSDRFSAERTGGSVSTLTIQRTQQEDSAVYLCASSLMLTGVGYEQYFGPGTRLTVT.

The V gene is TRBV4-3, the J gene TRBJ2-3; no firm D call. Trimming stripped 1 base from V and 3 bases from J, with 11 bases between. CDR1 is LGHNA, CDR2 YSLEER, per germline. The CDR3 totals 15 residues. CDR3 protein: CASSQGASLTDTQYF. The CDR3 DNA sequence: TGCGCCAGCAGCCAAGGGGCCAGTTTAACAGATACGCAGTATTTT.

V gene TRBV24-1 combines with J gene TRBJ2-1; 11 positions agree with TRBD1. V lost 4 bases, J lost 7 bases, and 17 bases stayed unmatched. This CDR3 contains 19 residues. The germline V gene encodes CDR1 KGHDR and CDR2 SFDVKD. The CDR3: CATSDPGWTGGALGNEQFF. In DNA form, the CDR3 reads TGTGCCACCAGTGACCCTGGGTGGACAGGGGGCGCCCTTGGAAATGAGCAGTTCTTC.

The V and J genes are TRBV2 and TRBJ2-3; 9 positions agree with TRBD1. Unmatched junction bases numbered 2, after V lost 6 bases and J lost 1 base. Germline V gene lookup returns CDR1 SNHLY and CDR2 FYNNEI. The CDR3 is made up of 14 amino acids. CDR3 nucleotides: TGTGCCAGCAGCCGGGACAGGGGCACAGATACGCAGTATTTT. It specifies CASSRDRGTDTQYF.

As to this clone: One end of the junction varies from germline; a read error may be responsible. The chain has TRBV7-7 and TRBJ2-1, with 10 bases lining up with TRBD2. The V gene's germline CDR1 is SSHAT and CDR2 FNYEAQ (reference sequence). The CDR3 is made up of 15 amino acids. The CDR3 DNA reads as TGTGCTAGCAGCCGACTAGCGGGCGCCTACAATGAGCAGTTCTTC. It codes for CASSRLAGAYNEQFF. The whole variable domain, remainder taken from reference TRBV7-7 and TRBJ2-1, is GAGVSQSPRYKVTKRGQDVTLRCDPISSHATLYWYQQALGQGPEFLTYFNYEAQPDKSGLPSDRFSAERPEGSISTLTIQRTEQRDSAMYRCASSRLAGAYNEQFFGPGTRLTVL.

This sequence joins TRBV7-9 and TRBJ2-7; no definite D call. The CDR3 contains 15 residues. Germline V CDR1 and CDR2: SEHNR, FQNEAQ (reference sequence). The V end lost 1 base, the J end lost 6 bases, and 16 bases lay between the germline ends. For the CDR3, the DNA is TGTGCCAGCAGCTTAGTTACGTTTGGGTCTGGCGAGCAGTACTTC. Translation gives CASSLVTFGSGEQYF.

The chain has TRBV4-1 and TRBJ1-5, with D possibly matching TRBD1 (5 bases). Trimming removed 0 bases at V and 2 bases at J, with 11 bases between. CDR3 size: 16 residues. The germline CDR1 and CDR2 sequences are MGHRA and YSYEKL. DNA of the CDR3: TGCGCCAGCAGCCAAGATGGAGGGGTCGGCAATCAGCCCCAGCATTTT. This translates into CASSQDGGVGNQPQHF.

In nucleotides, the CDR3 is TGTGCCATAGTACAGGGAATAGGCACTGAAGCTTTCTTT. Protein sequence: CAIVQGIGTEAFF. The chain carries TRBV10-3 and TRBJ1-1; a possible D gene is TRBD1 (6 bases). V was shortened by 9 bases and J by 4 bases, with 15 bases between the two germline ends. The CDR3 runs 13 residues. Per the germline V gene, CDR1 is ENHRY and CDR2 is SYGVKD.

This clone was observed once. This sequence joins TRBV7-2 and TRBJ2-2; D gene unclear. Looked up from germline, CDR1 is SGHTA and CDR2 is FQGNSA. The CDR3 contains 15 residues. Trimming cost V 5 bases and J 0 bases, with 10 bases left between them. CDR3 loop: CASSPQTPNTGELFF. The DNA of the CDR3 is TGTGCCAGCAGCCCCCAGACTCCGAACACCGGGGAGCTGTTTTTT.

The chain uses TRBV6-1 and TRBJ1-5, with D uncertain. Trimming cost V 3 bases and J 5 bases, with 5 bases left between them. Looked up from germline, CDR1 is MNHNS and CDR2 is SASEGT. The CDR3 covers 12 residues. For the CDR3, the DNA is TGTGCCAGCAGTGAGTGGGATCAGCCCCAGCATTTT. Translation gives CASSEWDQPQHF.

The V and J genes are TRBV15 and TRBJ2-2; D remains unclear. CDR1 is LNHNV and CDR2 is YYDKDF in the germline V gene (reference sequence). The length of the CDR3 is 15 residues. V shed 2 bases and J shed 2 bases, with 9 bases lying between them. CDR3 sequence reads: CATSRTLLNTGELFF. In DNA form, the CDR3 reads TGTGCCACCAGCAGAACTCTCCTAAACACCGGGGAGCTGTTTTTT.

This sequence joins TRBV11-3 and TRBJ2-1; D remains unclear. Per germline, CDR1 SGHNT and CDR2 YENEEA. The CDR3 consists of 15 residues. Trimming took 2 bases from V and 0 from J, leaving 8 bases between them. The CDR3 spells CASSLRSVSYNEQFF. The CDR3 DNA follows: TGTGCCAGCAGCTTAAGGTCTGTCTCCTACAATGAGCAGTTCTTC.

This chain uses TRBV5-6 with TRBJ2-7, with a tentative D call TRBD2 (7 bases). Germline V gene sequence: CDR1 SGHDT, CDR2 YYEEEE. This CDR3 has 14 residues. The V and J ends lost 4 bases and 4 bases respectively, with 15 bases between them. The CDR3 nucleotides are TGTGCCAGCAGCAGGAGGGGGGGGACTTACGAGCAGTACTTC. Its translation is CASSRRGGTYEQYF.

V usage is TRBV7-2 and J usage is TRBJ2-7; D gene ambiguous. CDR1 SGHTA and CDR2 FQGNSA come from the germline V gene. There are 15 residues in the CDR3. V was cut by 1 base and J by 2 bases, with 12 bases left in between. The DNA of the CDR3 is TGTGCCAGCAGCTTAGAGATAGGGCCCACCTACGAGCAGTACTTC. It specifies CASSLEIGPTYEQYF.